This entry lists 5 T cell receptor beta chains sequenced from one sample in a study of human T cells and chemical hapten exposure. Via MiXCR, TCRdb re-called the RACE reads, giving one row per CDR3 protein. Among tens of thousands of distinct CDR3 sequences, 10% were seen once, and the ten largest hold about 6.9%. Time point here: patch test 2, 6 weeks after DPC sensitization. Treatment given: therapeutic diphenylcyclopropenone sensitization with weekly scalp DPC. Sequenced material: whole blood, taken in connection with sensitization to the hapten diphenylcyclopropenone (DPC). The receptor set was obtained from a woman between 50 and 59 years old with alopecia areata. Some clones in this sample may be carry-over from other donors' samples.

The chain couples TRBV27 to TRBJ2-1; the D is unclear. Trimming left V 2 bases short and J 9 bases short, with 20 bases between. CDR1 is MNHEY and CDR2 is SMNVEV in the germline V gene (reference sequence). The CDR3 is 16 amino acids. DNA for the CDR3: TGTGCCAGCAGTTTAACCGGGCAGGTCGGAATGGCTGAGCAGTTCTTC. Translated, it gives CASSLTGQVGMAEQFF.

The chain combines TRBV6-5 with TRBJ2-3; D not resolved. The CDR3 loop spans 14 amino acids. Germline CDR1 is MNHEY and CDR2 is SVGAGI. The V gene lost 8 bases and the J gene lost 0 bases, with 12 bases spanning the gap. The CDR3 sequence: CASRYTSSTDTQYF. The CDR3 bases are TGTGCCAGCCGATACACATCTAGCACAGATACGCAGTATTTT.

This clonotype has just a few counts. The chain employs TRBV6-5 and TRBJ2-3, with D unresolved. The V gene's germline CDR1 is MNHEY and CDR2 SVGAGI. With 7 bases removed from V and 3 bases from J, the gap between germline ends came to 14 bases. The CDR3 is 14 residues long. The CDR3 loop is CASKLAKRTDTQYF. Written as DNA, the CDR3 is TGTGCCAGCAAGCTGGCAAAGAGGACAGATACGCAGTATTTT.

The table lists this clonotype with many counts. This rearrangement joins TRBV21-1 to TRBJ2-3. TRBV21-1 is a listed pseudogene. This CDR3 contains 13 residues. The CDR3 loop reads CASSKHTSDTQYF. In DNA, the CDR3 is TGTGCCAGCAGCAAGCACACCTCAGATACGCAGTATTTT.

There are many counts of this clonotype. V gene TRBV12-3 or TRBV12-4 combines with J gene TRBJ1-5; 7 nucleotides agree with TRBD1. With V trimmed by 3 bases and J by 1 base, 12 bases remained unmatched. CDR3 length: 18 residues. CDR3 in DNA: TGTGCCAGCAGTTTGGCTCCGGTAGGACAGGAGAGCAATCAGCCCCAGCATTTT. Its protein product is CASSLAPVGQESNQPQHF.